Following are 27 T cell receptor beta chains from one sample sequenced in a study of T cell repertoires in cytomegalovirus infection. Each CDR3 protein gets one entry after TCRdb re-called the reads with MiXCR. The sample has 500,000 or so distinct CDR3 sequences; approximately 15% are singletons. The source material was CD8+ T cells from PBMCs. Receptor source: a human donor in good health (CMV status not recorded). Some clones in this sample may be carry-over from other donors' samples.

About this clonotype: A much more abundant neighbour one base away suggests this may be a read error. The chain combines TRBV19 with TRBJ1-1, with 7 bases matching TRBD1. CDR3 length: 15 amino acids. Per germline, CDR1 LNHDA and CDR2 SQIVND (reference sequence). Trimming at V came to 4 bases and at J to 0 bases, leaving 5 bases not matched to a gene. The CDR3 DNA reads TGTGCCAGTAGTAGGGACAGTGGGCTGAACACTGAAGCTTTCTTT. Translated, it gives CASSRDSGLNTEAFF.

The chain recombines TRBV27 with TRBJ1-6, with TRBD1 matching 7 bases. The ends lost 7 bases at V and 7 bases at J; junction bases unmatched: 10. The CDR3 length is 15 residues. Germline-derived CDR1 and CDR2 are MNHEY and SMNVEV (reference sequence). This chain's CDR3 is CASMPRQGKNSPLHF. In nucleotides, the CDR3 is TGTGCCAGCATGCCGAGACAGGGCAAGAATTCACCCCTCCACTTT.

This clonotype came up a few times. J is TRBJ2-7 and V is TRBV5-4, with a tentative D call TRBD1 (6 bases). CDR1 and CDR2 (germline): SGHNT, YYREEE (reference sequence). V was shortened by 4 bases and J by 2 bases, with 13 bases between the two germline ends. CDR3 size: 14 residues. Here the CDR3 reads CASSIRDNPYEQYF. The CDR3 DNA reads TGTGCCAGCAGCATCCGGGACAATCCCTACGAGCAGTACTTC.

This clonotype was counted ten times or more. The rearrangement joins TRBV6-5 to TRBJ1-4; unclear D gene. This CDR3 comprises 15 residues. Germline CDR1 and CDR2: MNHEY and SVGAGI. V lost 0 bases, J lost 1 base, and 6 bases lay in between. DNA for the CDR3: TGTGCCAGCAGTTACTCACAGCGAACTAATGAAAAACTGTTTTTT. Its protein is CASSYSQRTNEKLFF.

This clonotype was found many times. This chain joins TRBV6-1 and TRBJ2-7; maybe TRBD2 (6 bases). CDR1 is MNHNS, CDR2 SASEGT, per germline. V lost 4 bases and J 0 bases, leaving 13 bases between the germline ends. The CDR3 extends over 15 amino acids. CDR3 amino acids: CASSATRSFSYEQYF. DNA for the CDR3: TGTGCCAGCAGTGCGACTAGAAGCTTCTCCTACGAGCAGTACTTC.

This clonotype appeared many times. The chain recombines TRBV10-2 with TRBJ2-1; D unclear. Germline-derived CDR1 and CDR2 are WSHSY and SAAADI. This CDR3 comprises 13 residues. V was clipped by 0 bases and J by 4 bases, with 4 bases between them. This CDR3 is CASSESNYNEQFF. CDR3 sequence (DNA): TGCGCCAGCAGTGAGTCGAATTACAATGAGCAGTTCTTC.

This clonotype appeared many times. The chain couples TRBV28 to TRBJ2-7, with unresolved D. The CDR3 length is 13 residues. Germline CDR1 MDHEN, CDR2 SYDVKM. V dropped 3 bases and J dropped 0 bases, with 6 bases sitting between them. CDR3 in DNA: TGTGCCAGCAGTTTCCCGAACTCCTACGAGCAGTACTTC. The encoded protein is CASSFPNSYEQYF.

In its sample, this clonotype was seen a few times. The CDR3 loop is CASRGGPGDTQYF. CDR3 nucleotide sequence: TGTGCCAGCAGGGGGGGGCCGGGGGATACGCAGTATTTT. The J gene is TRBJ2-3, the V gene TRBV27, with a possible D match to TRBD2 (7 bases). Between the trimmed V and J ends, which lost 6 bases and 6 bases, there was a span of 13 bases. The length of the CDR3 is 13 residues. Per germline, CDR1 MNHEY and CDR2 SMNVEV (reference sequence).

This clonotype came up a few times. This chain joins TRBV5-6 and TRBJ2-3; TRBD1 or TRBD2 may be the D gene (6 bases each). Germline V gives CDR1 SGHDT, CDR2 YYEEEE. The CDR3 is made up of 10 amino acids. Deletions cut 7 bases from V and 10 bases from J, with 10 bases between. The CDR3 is CASSGEAQYF. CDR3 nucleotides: TGTGCCAGCTCAGGGGAGGCGCAGTATTTT.

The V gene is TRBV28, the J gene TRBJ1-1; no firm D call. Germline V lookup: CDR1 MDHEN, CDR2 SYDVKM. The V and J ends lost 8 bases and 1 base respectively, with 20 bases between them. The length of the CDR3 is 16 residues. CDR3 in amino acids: CASGSLYWEGNTEAFF. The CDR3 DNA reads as TGTGCCAGCGGATCACTCTATTGGGAGGGGAACACTGAAGCTTTCTTT.

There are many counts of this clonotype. The CDR3 nucleotides read TGTGCCATCAGTGACCCGACAGGGGGCGAGACAGATACGCAGTATTTT. This gives the protein CAISDPTGGETDTQYF. The V gene is TRBV10-3, the J gene TRBJ2-3, with 10 bases aligning to TRBD1. V was clipped by 3 bases and J by 3 bases; unmatched bases: 6. Germline V lookup: CDR1 ENHRY, CDR2 SYGVKD. This CDR3 comprises 16 residues.

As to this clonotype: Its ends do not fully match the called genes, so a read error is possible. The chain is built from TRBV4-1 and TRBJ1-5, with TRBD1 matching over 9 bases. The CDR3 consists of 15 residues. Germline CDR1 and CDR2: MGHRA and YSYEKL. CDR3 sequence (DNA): TGTGCCAGCAGCCAAGGACAGGGGAACAATCAGTCCCAGCATTTT. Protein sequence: CASSQGQGNNQSQHF.

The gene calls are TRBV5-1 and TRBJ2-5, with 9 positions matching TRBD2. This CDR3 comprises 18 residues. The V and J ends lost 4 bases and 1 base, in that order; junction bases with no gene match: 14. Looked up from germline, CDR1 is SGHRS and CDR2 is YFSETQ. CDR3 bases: TGCGCCAGCAGCCCCCGACTAGCGGAGAATACCGTCCAAGAGACCCAGTACTTC. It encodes CASSPRLAENTVQETQYF.

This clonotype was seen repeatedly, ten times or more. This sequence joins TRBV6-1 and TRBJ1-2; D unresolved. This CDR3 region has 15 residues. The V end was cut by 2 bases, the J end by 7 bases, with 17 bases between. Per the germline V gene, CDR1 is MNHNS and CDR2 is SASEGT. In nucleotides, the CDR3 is TGTGCCAGCAGTGAATTGACGCAAAAGGTTCGTGGCTACACCTTC. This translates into CASSELTQKVRGYTF.

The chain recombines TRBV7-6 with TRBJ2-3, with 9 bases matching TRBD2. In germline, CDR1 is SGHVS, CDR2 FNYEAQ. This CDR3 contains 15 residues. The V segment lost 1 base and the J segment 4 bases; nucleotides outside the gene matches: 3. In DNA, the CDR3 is TGTGCCAGCAGCTTAGGGGGACTAGCATCAGATACGCAGTATTTT. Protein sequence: CASSLGGLASDTQYF. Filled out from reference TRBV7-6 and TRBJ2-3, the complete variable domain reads GAGVSQSPRYKVTKRGQDVALRCDPISGHVSLYWYRQALGQGPEFLTYFNYEAQQDKSGLPNDRFSAERPEGSISTLTIQRTEQRDSAMYRCASSLGGLASDTQYFGPGTRLTVL.

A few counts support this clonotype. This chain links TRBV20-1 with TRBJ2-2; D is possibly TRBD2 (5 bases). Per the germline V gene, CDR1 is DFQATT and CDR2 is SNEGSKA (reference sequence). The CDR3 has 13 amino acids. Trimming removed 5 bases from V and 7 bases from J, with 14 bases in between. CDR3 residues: CSAQEVSGGELFF. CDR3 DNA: TGCAGTGCTCAGGAGGTATCCGGCGGGGAGCTGTTTTTT.

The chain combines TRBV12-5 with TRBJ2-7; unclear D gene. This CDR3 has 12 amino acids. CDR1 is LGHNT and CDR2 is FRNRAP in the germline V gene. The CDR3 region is CATSASSYEQYF. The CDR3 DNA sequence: TGTGCCACGTCGGCAAGCTCCTACGAGCAGTACTTC.

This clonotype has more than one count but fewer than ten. CDR3 region: CALSSGTPNEQFF. CDR3 bases: TGTGCCCTCTCATCCGGGACCCCCAATGAGCAGTTCTTC. The chain is built from TRBV30 and TRBJ2-1; possibly TRBD1 or TRBD2 for D (5 bases each). The germline CDR1 and CDR2 sequences are GTSNPN and SVGIG (reference sequence). Trimming left V 8 bases short and J 6 bases short, with 17 bases between. The CDR3 loop spans 13 amino acids.

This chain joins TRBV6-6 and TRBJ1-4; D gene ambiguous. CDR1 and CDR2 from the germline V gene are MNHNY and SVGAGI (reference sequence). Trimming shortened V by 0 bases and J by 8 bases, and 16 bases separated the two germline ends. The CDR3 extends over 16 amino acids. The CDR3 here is CASSYSIADEKEKLFF. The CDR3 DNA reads TGTGCCAGCAGTTACTCGATTGCTGATGAAAAGGAAAAACTGTTTTTT.

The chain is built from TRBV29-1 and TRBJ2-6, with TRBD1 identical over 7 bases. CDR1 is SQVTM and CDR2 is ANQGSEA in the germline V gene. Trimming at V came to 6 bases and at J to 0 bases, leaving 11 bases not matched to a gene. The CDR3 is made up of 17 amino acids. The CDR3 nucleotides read TGCAGCGTCGGTGACAGGGCCCTTCACTCTGGGGCCAACGTCCTGACTTTC. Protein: CSVGDRALHSGANVLTF.

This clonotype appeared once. In DNA, the CDR3 is TGCGCCAGCAGCCAAGAGGCGGGGGGGTTTACCGGGGAGCTGTTTTTT. It is translated as CASSQEAGGFTGELFF. V and J are TRBV4-1 and TRBJ2-2; 9 bases fit TRBD2. Germline lookup yields CDR1 MGHRA and CDR2 YSYEKL. The V segment lost 0 bases and the J segment 5 bases; nucleotides outside the gene matches: 4. The CDR3 is made up of 16 amino acids.

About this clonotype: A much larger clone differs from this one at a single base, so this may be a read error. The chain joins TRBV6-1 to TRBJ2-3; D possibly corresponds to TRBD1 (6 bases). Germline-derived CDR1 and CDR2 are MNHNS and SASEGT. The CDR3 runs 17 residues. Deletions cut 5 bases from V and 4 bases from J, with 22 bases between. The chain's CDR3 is CASSTRGGAWVPDTQYF. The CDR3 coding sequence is TGTGCCAGCAGTACCCGAGGGGGAGCGTGGGTTCCAGATACGCAGTATTTT.

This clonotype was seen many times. In DNA, the CDR3 is TGTGCCAGCGGGGACAGGGGGCAGACTGAAGCTTTCTTT. This gives the protein CASGDRGQTEAFF. The chain employs TRBV2 and TRBJ1-1; 12 bases map to TRBD1. With 8 bases clipped from V and 5 bases from J, the junction kept 3 bases outside the gene matches. The CDR3 length is 13 residues. CDR1 SNHLY and CDR2 FYNNEI come from the germline V gene.

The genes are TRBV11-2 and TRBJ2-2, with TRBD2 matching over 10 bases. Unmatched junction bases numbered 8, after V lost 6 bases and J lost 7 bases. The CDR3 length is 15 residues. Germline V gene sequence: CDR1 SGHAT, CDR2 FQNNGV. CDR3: CASSTLAGEGGELFF. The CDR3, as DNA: TGTGCCAGCAGTACCCTAGCGGGGGAAGGCGGGGAGCTGTTTTTT.

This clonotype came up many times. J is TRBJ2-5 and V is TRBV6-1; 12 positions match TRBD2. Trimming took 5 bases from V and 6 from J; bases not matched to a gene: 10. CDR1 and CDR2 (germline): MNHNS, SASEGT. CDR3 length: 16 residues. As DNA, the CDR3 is TGTGCCAGCAGTTCCTGGACTAGCGGGAAAGAAAAGACCCAGTACTTC. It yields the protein CASSSWTSGKEKTQYF.

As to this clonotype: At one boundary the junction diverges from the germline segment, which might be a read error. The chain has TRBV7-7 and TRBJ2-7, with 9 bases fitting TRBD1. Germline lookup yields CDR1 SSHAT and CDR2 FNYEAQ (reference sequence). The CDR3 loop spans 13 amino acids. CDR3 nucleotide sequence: TGTGCTAGCAGCCGGGACAGGGAGTACGAGCAGTACTTC. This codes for CASSRDREYEQYF. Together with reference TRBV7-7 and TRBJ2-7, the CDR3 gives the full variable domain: GAGVSQSPRYKVTKRGQDVTLRCDPISSHATLYWYQQALGQGPEFLTYFNYEAQPDKSGLPSDRFSAERPEGSISTLTIQRTEQRDSAMYRCASSRDREYEQYFGPGTRLTVT.

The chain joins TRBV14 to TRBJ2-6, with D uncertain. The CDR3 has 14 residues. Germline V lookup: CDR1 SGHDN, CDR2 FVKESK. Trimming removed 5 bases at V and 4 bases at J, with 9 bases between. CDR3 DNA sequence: TGTGCCAGCAGCTCCTCGGTAGGGGCCAACGTCCTGACTTTC. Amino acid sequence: CASSSSVGANVLTF.